Presented here are 29 T cell receptor beta chains from one specimen sequenced in a study of T-cell reconstitution after alpha-beta-depleted transplantation in children (dated by TCRdb to between 2015 and 2016). The library was made by PCR. Sequencing was carried out with an Illumina HiSeq 2500. TCR library preparation used molecular barcoding, with unique molecular identifiers applied to normalize quantification of the TCRbeta repertoire. In TCRdb, the public reads were trimmed at Q25 with fastp and aligned with MiXCR, with productive beta chains retained. Duplicate CDR3 protein sequences are folded into a single record with the most common DNA and genes. Within this sample are 55,000 to 70,000 distinct CDR3 sequences, with approximately 11% of them counted one time only. Around 13% of the sample belongs to the ten largest clones. The label giving this sample's treatment or condition can be read as: allogeneic hematopoietic cell transplantation with graft depleted of TCRalphabeta T cells and CD19 B cells.

Source: PBMCs, taken before TCRalphabeta/CD19-depleted stem cell transplant. The receptors come from a boy aged 10-17 years with acute myeloid leukemia, due to receive a stem cell transplant.

This clonotype showed up many times. The V call is TRBV4-3, the J call TRBJ2-6; 9 nucleotides align to TRBD1. This CDR3 is 20 amino acids long. The J segment lost 0 bases and the V segment lost 0 bases, leaving 9 bases of the junction unmatched. Germline assignment: CDR1 LGHNA and CDR2 YSLEER. The CDR3 coding sequence is TGCGCCAGCAGCCAAGATCGGTTGACAGGGGGGCCCTCTGGGGCCAACGTCCTGACTTTC. Its protein product is CASSQDRLTGGPSGANVLTF.

This clonotype appeared many times. CDR3 coding DNA: TGCGCCAGCAGCTTGGGGCTTGCCCCGGGTAACGAGCAGTTCTTC. It specifies CASSLGLAPGNEQFF. This chain connects TRBV5-1 to TRBJ2-1; D not certain. V shed 0 bases and J shed 10 bases, with 17 bases lying between them. The CDR3 spans 15 residues. Germline V gene data show CDR1 as SGHRS and CDR2 as YFSETQ.

At least ten counts were recorded for this clonotype. The CDR3 sequence: CASSGSSYEQYV. CDR3 nucleotide sequence: TGTGCCAGCTCAGGGTCCTCCTACGAGCAGTACGTC. This chain uses TRBV18 with TRBJ2-7; D not resolved. V was trimmed by 5 bases and J by 0 bases, leaving 5 bases between them. The V gene's germline CDR1 is KGHSH and CDR2 LQKENI. The CDR3 covers 12 residues.

This clonotype was counted ten times or more. The chain joins TRBV4-3 to TRBJ2-2; 9 positions agree with TRBD2. V shed 4 bases, J shed 4 bases, and the junction held 10 bases outside the gene matches. CDR1 and CDR2 (germline): LGHNA, YSLEER. The CDR3 covers 17 residues. CDR3 sequence (DNA): TGCGCCAGCAGCCTATTAGCGGGAGAGGACCCCACCGGGGAGCTGTTTTTT. Translating it yields CASSLLAGEDPTGELFF.

The V and J genes are TRBV29-1 and TRBJ2-2, with 10 nucleotides matching TRBD2. The ends lost 4 bases at V and 2 bases at J; junction bases unmatched: 7. Per germline, CDR1 SQVTM and CDR2 ANQGSEA. This CDR3 region has 16 residues. The CDR3 DNA reads as TGCAGCGTTGGGCCTAGCGGGGGCCGAAACACCGGGGAGCTGTTTTTT. Its translation: CSVGPSGGRNTGELFF.

This clonotype appeared many times. The V gene is TRBV20-1, the J gene TRBJ2-5; D unresolved. CDR1 is DFQATT and CDR2 is SNEGSKA in the germline V gene (reference sequence). The V gene lost 2 bases and the J gene lost 4 bases, with 11 bases spanning the gap. CDR3 length: 13 amino acids. Here the CDR3 DNA reads TGCAGTGCTAGAACTCTGGTCACAGAGACCCAGTACTTC. Encoded protein: CSARTLVTETQYF.

The chain combines TRBV20-1 with TRBJ1-5; D might be TRBD1 (5 bases). The germline CDR1 and CDR2 sequences are DFQATT and SNEGSKA (reference sequence). The V gene lost 1 base and the J gene lost 3 bases, with 13 bases spanning the gap. The CDR3 sequence is 15 residues long. The CDR3 is CSARAPTDNNQPQHF. The CDR3 DNA sequence: TGCAGTGCTAGAGCTCCGACAGACAACAATCAGCCCCAGCATTTT.

This clonotype appeared many times. The V and J genes are TRBV29-1 and TRBJ1-1; 8 nucleotides agree with TRBD1. Germline V gene lookup returns CDR1 SQVTM and CDR2 ANQGSEA. The CDR3 covers 14 residues. Trimming at V came to 5 bases and at J to 4 bases, leaving 9 bases not matched to a gene. The CDR3 loop is CSVSTGGAVTEAFF. CDR3 in DNA: TGCAGCGTTTCCACAGGGGGGGCGGTCACTGAAGCTTTCTTT.

This clonotype appeared many times. This sequence joins TRBV9 and TRBJ2-3, with D tentatively TRBD1 (5 bases). The CDR3 covers 13 residues. CDR1 and CDR2 from the germline V gene are SGDLS and YYNGEE. V was clipped by 0 bases and J by 8 bases, with 10 bases between them. The CDR3 DNA is TGTGCCAGCAGCGTAGAAGGCAGGGCTACGCAGTATTTT. Amino acid sequence: CASSVEGRATQYF. The full variable domain, its missing parts supplied by reference TRBV9 and TRBJ2-3, is DSGVTQTPKHLITATGQRVTLRCSPRSGDLSVYWYQQSLDQGLQFLIQYYNGEERAKGNILERFSAQQFPDLHSELNLSSLELGDSALYFCASSVEGRATQYFGPGTRLTVL.

V and J are TRBV11-2 and TRBJ1-5; the D gene is possibly TRBD1 (5 bases). Between the trimmed V and J ends, which lost 6 bases and 7 bases, there was a span of 16 bases. CDR1 and CDR2 from the germline V gene are SGHAT and FQNNGV. The length of the CDR3 is 14 residues. The CDR3 sequence: CASSLRGEEQPQHF. The CDR3, as DNA: TGTGCCAGCAGTCTAAGGGGAGAGGAGCAGCCCCAGCATTTT.

This clonotype was recorded at least ten times. Written as DNA, the CDR3 is TGTGCCAGCAGTTCCCGGGGGGAAGGGGAGCTGTTTTTT. Translated, it gives CASSSRGEGELFF. The chain joins TRBV12-3 or TRBV12-4 to TRBJ2-2; 7 positions match TRBD2. CDR3 length: 13 amino acids. The junction had 4 bases not matched to a gene; V was cut back by 4 bases and J by 8 bases.

This clonotype has at least ten counts. The V and J genes are TRBV20-1 and TRBJ1-1; 9 bases align to TRBD1. This CDR3 is 11 amino acids long. Germline-derived CDR1 and CDR2 are DFQATT and SNEGSKA (reference sequence). V lost 6 bases, J lost 6 bases, and 2 bases stayed unmatched. As DNA, the CDR3 is TGCAGTGCACAGGGGGCTGCTGAAGCTTTCTTT. It translates to CSAQGAAEAFF.

This clonotype was seen many times. The genes are TRBV9 and TRBJ2-2; TRBD1 aligns across 8 bases. Trimming at V came to 0 bases and at J to 4 bases, leaving 8 bases not matched to a gene. CDR3 length equals 17 residues. Germline assignment: CDR1 SGDLS and CDR2 YYNGEE. CDR3 DNA sequence: TGTGCCAGCAGCGTAGGCCTCGGACAGGGAGGCACCGGGGAGCTGTTTTTT. Translating gives CASSVGLGQGGTGELFF.

This clonotype showed up many times. The rearrangement links TRBV12-3 or TRBV12-4 to TRBJ2-5; TRBD1 aligns across 9 bases. The CDR3 runs 18 residues. Unmatched junction bases numbered 14, after V lost 5 bases and J lost 1 base. In DNA, the CDR3 is TGTGCCAGCAGTCTTACAGGGGGCGGGTCCCCTCTCCAAGAGACCCAGTACTTC. It is translated as CASSLTGGGSPLQETQYF.

The table lists this clonotype with many counts. The chain couples TRBV7-8 to TRBJ2-7; 9 bases agree with TRBD2. Germline CDR1 reads SGHVS; CDR2 reads FQNEAQ. V lost 0 bases and J lost 0; bases outside the gene matches: 3. This CDR3 comprises 16 residues. The CDR3 region is CASSLATSGSSYEQYF. The CDR3 DNA sequence: TGTGCCAGCAGCTTAGCGACTAGCGGAAGCTCCTACGAGCAGTACTTC.

This clonotype was found many times. The chain joins TRBV13 to TRBJ1-5; the D is unclear. This CDR3 spans 12 amino acids. Trimming cost V 0 bases and J 7 bases, with 4 bases left between them. Germline values: CDR1 PRHDT, CDR2 FYEKMQ (reference sequence). CDR3: CASSLGRQPQHF. The CDR3 bases are TGTGCCAGCAGCTTAGGCCGACAGCCCCAGCATTTT.

This clonotype appeared many times. J is TRBJ1-3 and V is TRBV12-3 or TRBV12-4; D uncertain. This CDR3 is 14 amino acids long. V shed 5 bases and J shed 0 bases, with 8 bases lying between them. DNA of the CDR3: TGTGCCAGCAGTACGACACTCTCTGGAAACACCATATATTTT. Protein sequence: CASSTTLSGNTIYF.

This clonotype was recorded at least ten times. V and J are TRBV27 and TRBJ2-7, with D possibly matching TRBD2 (5 bases). Germline V gives CDR1 MNHEY, CDR2 SMNVEV (reference sequence). The CDR3 covers 13 residues. V lost 5 bases, J lost 9 bases, and 17 bases lay in between. The CDR3: CASSPRRGLAQYV. In DNA form, the CDR3 reads TGTGCCAGCAGTCCCCGTCGGGGTCTAGCGCAGTACGTC.

This clonotype was detected ten times or more. This chain joins TRBV11-2 and TRBJ2-5, with 12 positions matching TRBD2. The V and J ends lost 0 bases and 5 bases, in that order; junction bases with no gene match: 4. Germline values: CDR1 SGHAT, CDR2 FQNNGV. The CDR3 runs 16 residues. CDR3: CASSLDLLAGGETQYF. DNA of the CDR3: TGTGCCAGCAGCTTAGATCTGCTAGCGGGAGGGGAGACCCAGTACTTC.

This clonotype was detected ten times or more. The chain couples TRBV5-5 to TRBJ2-7; 9 nucleotides agree with TRBD2. Germline V gene data show CDR1 as SGHKS and CDR2 as YYEKEE (reference sequence). This CDR3 has 16 amino acids. The V and J ends lost 1 base and 0 bases, in that order; junction bases with no gene match: 5. The CDR3 DNA reads as TGTGCCAGCAGCTTGTTGAGCGGGGGGCCCTCCTACGAGCAGTACTTC. Encoded protein: CASSLLSGGPSYEQYF.

The CDR3 spells CSVGSGSRNTEAFF. The CDR3 nucleotides read TGCAGCGTTGGATCAGGGTCAAGGAACACTGAAGCTTTCTTT. This chain links TRBV29-1 with TRBJ1-1, with D tentatively TRBD1 (5 bases). The germline CDR1 and CDR2 sequences are SQVTM and ANQGSEA. Trimming left V 4 bases short and J 1 base short, with 13 bases between. This CDR3 has 14 residues. Full variable domain (rest looked up from reference TRBV29-1 and TRBJ1-1): SAVISQKPSRDICQRGTSLTIQCQVDSQVTMMFWYRQQPGQSLTLIATANQGSEATYESGFVIDKFPISRPNLTFSTLTVSNMSPEDSSIYLCSVGSGSRNTEAFFGQGTRLTVV.

This clonotype has ten or more counts. The chain combines TRBV18 with TRBJ2-1; TRBD1 is a possible D gene (5 bases). CDR1 is KGHSH, CDR2 LQKENI, per germline. The CDR3 runs 14 residues. V lost 8 bases to trimming and J lost 1 base, with 12 bases between them. The DNA for the CDR3 is TGTGCCAGCCACAGGCAGAATTCCTACAATGAGCAGTTCTTC. It is translated as CASHRQNSYNEQFF.

CDR3 coding DNA: TGTGCCAGCAGCTTAGCCTCGAACTACGAGCAGTACTTC. This translates into CASSLASNYEQYF. The J gene is TRBJ2-7, the V gene TRBV7-9; unclear D gene. This CDR3 contains 13 residues. The germline V and J ends were trimmed by 0 bases and 3 bases, with 6 bases remaining between them. The germline V gene has CDR1 SEHNR and CDR2 FQNEAQ (reference sequence).

The chain carries TRBV7-9 and TRBJ2-5, with D maybe TRBD2 (6 bases). The V gene lost 0 bases and the J gene lost 6 bases, with 11 bases spanning the gap. The CDR3 has 14 amino acids. Germline assignment: CDR1 SEHNR and CDR2 FQNEAQ (reference sequence). The CDR3 DNA sequence: TGTGCCAGCAGCTTAGCGCCCGGGGGAAAGACCCAGTACTTC. This sequence encodes CASSLAPGGKTQYF.

At least ten counts were recorded for this clonotype. The V and J genes are TRBV18 and TRBJ2-7; weak D call: TRBD1 (6 bases). The germline V gene has CDR1 KGHSH and CDR2 LQKENI. The CDR3 runs to 13 residues. Trimming cost V 8 bases and J 4 bases, with 15 bases left between them. The CDR3 region has the DNA TGTGCCAGCACCCAACAGGGTTCGTACGAGCAGTACTTC. Protein: CASTQQGSYEQYF.

On this clonotype itself: Since a much larger clone is just one base distant, this may be a read error. The chain combines TRBV7-2 with TRBJ2-7; D call uncertain. Per germline, CDR1 SGHTA and CDR2 FQGNSA. The V gene lost 4 bases and the J gene lost 9 bases, with 10 bases spanning the gap. This CDR3 region has 11 residues. The CDR3 DNA reads TGTGCCAGCAGCTCGTACGACGGGCAGTACTTC. Translating it yields CASSSYDGQYF.

Only one count was recorded for this clonotype. The chain is built from TRBV6-2 or TRBV6-3 and TRBJ2-7; 8 nucleotides agree with TRBD2. This CDR3 has 13 residues. From germline, CDR1 is MNHEY and CDR2 SVGEGT. V lost 6 bases and J lost 5; bases outside the gene matches: 6. CDR3 region: CASRSGTSHEQYF. DNA for the CDR3: TGTGCCAGCAGGTCCGGGACTAGTCACGAGCAGTACTTC.

The chain joins TRBV25-1 to TRBJ2-5; D may be TRBD1 (5 bases). V shed 5 bases and J shed 5 bases, with 12 bases lying between them. The CDR3 covers 13 residues. Germline CDR1 and CDR2: MGHDK and SYGVNS. CDR3 sequence: CASSPKGQETQYF. The CDR3 nucleotides read TGTGCCAGCAGTCCAAAGGGGCAGGAGACCCAGTACTTC.

This clonotype was recorded at least ten times. CDR3 sequence: CASSQDGPAEAFF. The CDR3 DNA is TGTGCCAGCAGCCAAGATGGTCCGGCCGAAGCTTTCTTT. The rearrangement joins TRBV3-1 to TRBJ1-1; no reliable D call. V dropped 0 bases and J dropped 8 bases, with 10 bases sitting between them. Germline lookup yields CDR1 LGHDT and CDR2 YNNKEL (reference sequence). The CDR3 covers 13 residues.